This is a list of T cell receptor beta chains from one sample in a study of beta chain features in type 1 diabetes. The protocol was immunoSEQ multiplex PCR, while the TCRdb copy is restricted to in-frame clones and leaves out a portion. This sample carries almost 250,000 clones, roughly an eighth of them seen once, and the ten largest clones take around 0.025%. The specimen sequenced was naive CD4+ T cells from blood. These receptor sequences come from a middle-aged woman in good health. Each CDR3 is given with its conserved first and last residue. A D gene is named only where the DNA matches it firmly. A row's size may be missing; if present it is once, few, many or a size class.

abundance	v_gene	d_gene	j_gene	CDR3nt	CDR3aa
NA	TRBV6-5	NA	TRBJ2-6	TGTGCCAGCAGTTACTCGAGGGTTGCTGGGGCCAACGTCCTGACTTTC	CASSYSRVAGANVLTF
NA	TRBV19	TRBD1	TRBJ2-7	TGTGCCAGTAGTAACCGGGACAGGGTATACGAGCAGTACTTC	CASSNRDRVYEQYF
NA	TRBV5-6	TRBD1	TRBJ1-4	TGTGCCAGCAGCCGGACAGGGGGCGGTGAAAAACTGTTTTTT	CASSRTGGGEKLFF
few	TRBV2	NA	TRBJ1-2	TGTGCCAGCAGAGAGGGTTACAGGGATGATGGCTACACCTTC	CASREGYRDDGYTF
few	TRBV29-1	NA	TRBJ1-2	TGCAGCGTTGAAAGCAACTATGGCTACACCTTC	CSVESNYGYTF
few	TRBV5-6	NA	TRBJ2-5	TGTGCCAGCAGCTTGATCCTGGAGAGATTCCAAGAGACCCAGTACTTC	CASSLILERFQETQYF
few	TRBV14	NA	TRBJ2-4	TGTGCCAGCAGCCCCTCGGGAGTACAGTTCATAGCCAAAAACATTCAGTACTTC	CASSPSGVQFIAKNIQYF
NA	TRBV12-2	NA	TRBJ1-5	TGTGCAAGTCGCTTAGCGCAGGGGGCAGATCAGCCCCAGCATTTT	CASRLAQGADQPQHF
few	TRBV18	TRBD1	TRBJ2-1	TGTGCCAGCTCACCCGGGACAGGGGTGAATGAGCAGTTCTTC	CASSPGTGVNEQFF
few	TRBV5-1	TRBD1	TRBJ1-1	TGCGCCAGCAGCGTGAGACAGGGGGCGGGGACTGAAGCTTTCTTT	CASSVRQGAGTEAFF
NA	TRBV18	TRBD1	TRBJ1-6	TGTGCCAGCTCCACCTGGACAGGGAATTCACCCCTCCACTTT	CASSTWTGNSPLHF
NA	TRBV11-2	NA	TRBJ2-3	TGTGCCAGCAGCGAAGTCGGGAATACGCAGTATTTT	CASSEVGNTQYF
few	TRBV2	TRBD2	TRBJ2-3	TGTGCCAGCAGTGCCGAGACTAGCGGGGGGCTTACTAGCACAGATACGCAGTATTTT	CASSAETSGGLTSTDTQYF
NA	TRBV5-1	NA	TRBJ2-5	TGCGCCAGCAGCCCTTACAGGTTGCAAGAGACCCAGTACTTC	CASSPYRLQETQYF
NA	TRBV6-5	TRBD2	TRBJ2-2	TGTGCCAGCAGTTTCCCTAGCGGGAACACCGGGGAGCTGTTTTTT	CASSFPSGNTGELFF
few	TRBV27	NA	TRBJ1-5	TGTGCCAGCAGTTTATTTGGCGGAGAGGAGCATTTT	CASSLFGGEEHF